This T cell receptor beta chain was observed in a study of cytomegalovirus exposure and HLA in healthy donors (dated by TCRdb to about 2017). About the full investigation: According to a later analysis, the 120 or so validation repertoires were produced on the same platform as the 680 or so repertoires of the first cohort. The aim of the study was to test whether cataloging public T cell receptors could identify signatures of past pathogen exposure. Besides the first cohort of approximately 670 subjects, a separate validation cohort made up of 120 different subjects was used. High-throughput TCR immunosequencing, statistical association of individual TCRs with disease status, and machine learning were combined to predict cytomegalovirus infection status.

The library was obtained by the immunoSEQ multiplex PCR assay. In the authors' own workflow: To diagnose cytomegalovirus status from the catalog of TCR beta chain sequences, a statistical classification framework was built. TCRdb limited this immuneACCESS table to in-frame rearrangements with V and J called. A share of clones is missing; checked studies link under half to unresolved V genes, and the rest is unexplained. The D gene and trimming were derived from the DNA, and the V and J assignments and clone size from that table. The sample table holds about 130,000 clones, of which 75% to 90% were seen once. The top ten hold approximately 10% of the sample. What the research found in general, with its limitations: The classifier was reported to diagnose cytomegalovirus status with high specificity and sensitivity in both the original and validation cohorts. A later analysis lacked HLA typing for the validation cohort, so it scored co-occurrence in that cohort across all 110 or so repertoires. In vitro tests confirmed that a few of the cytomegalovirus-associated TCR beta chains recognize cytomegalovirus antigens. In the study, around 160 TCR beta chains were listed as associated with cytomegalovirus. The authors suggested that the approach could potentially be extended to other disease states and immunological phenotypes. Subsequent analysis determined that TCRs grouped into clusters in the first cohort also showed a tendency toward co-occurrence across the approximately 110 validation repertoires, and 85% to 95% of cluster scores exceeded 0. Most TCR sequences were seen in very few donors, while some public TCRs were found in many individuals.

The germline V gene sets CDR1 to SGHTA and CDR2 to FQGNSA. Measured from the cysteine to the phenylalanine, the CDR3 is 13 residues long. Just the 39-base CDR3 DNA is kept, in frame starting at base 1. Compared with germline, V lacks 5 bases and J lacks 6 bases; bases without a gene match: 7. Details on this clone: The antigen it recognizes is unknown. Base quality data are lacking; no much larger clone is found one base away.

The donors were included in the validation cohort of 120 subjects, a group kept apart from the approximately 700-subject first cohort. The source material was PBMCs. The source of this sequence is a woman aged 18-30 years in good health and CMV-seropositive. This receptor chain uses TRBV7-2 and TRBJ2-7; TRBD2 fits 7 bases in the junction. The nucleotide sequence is TGTGCCAGCAGCCTAGGGACTAACCTCGAGCAGTACTTC. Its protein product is CASSLGTNLEQYF.